This passage covers 23 T cell receptor beta chains from one sample sequenced in a study of long-term antiretroviral therapy in people with HIV. Runs used v3.0 of the immunoSEQ assay and were done at survey level. The table came from immunoSEQ multiplex PCR; TCRdb's copy has only in-frame clones and leaves some out. Of about 16,000 clones listed, around 80% are singletons. The material was unsorted PBMCs, obtained 2.1 years after starting antiretroviral therapy. Every receptor here comes from a man aged 40-50 years with HIV.

The CDR3 region is CASSASWGGNSPLHF. CDR3 in DNA: TGTGCCAGCAGTGCCTCATGGGGGGGAAATTCACCCCTCCACTTT. V gene TRBV27 combines with J gene TRBJ1-6; maybe TRBD1 (5 bases). V was cut by 5 bases and J by 7 bases, with 15 bases left in between. Per the germline V gene, CDR1 is MNHEY and CDR2 is SMNVEV (reference sequence). The CDR3 runs 15 residues.

The V gene is TRBV7-2, the J gene TRBJ1-6; D is unresolved. CDR3 length equals 12 residues. V was cut by 1 base and J by 6 bases, with 1 base left in between. Germline V gene lookup returns CDR1 SGHTA and CDR2 FQGNSA. The CDR3 DNA follows: TGTGCCAGCAGCTTAGGTAATTCACCCCTCCACTTT. It specifies CASSLGNSPLHF. Combining the CDR3 with reference TRBV7-2 and TRBJ1-6 gives the whole variable domain GAGVSQSPSNKVTEKGKDVELRCDPISGHTALYWYRQSLGQGLEFLIYFQGNSAPDKSGLPSDRFSAERTGGSVSTLTIQRTQQEDSAVYLCASSLGNSPLHFGNGTRLTVT.

The genes are TRBV29-1 and TRBJ2-7; possible D gene TRBD2, 6 bases. Per the germline V gene, CDR1 is SQVTM and CDR2 is ANQGSEA. The CDR3 sequence is 12 residues long. Trimming left V 6 bases short and J 6 bases short, with 15 bases between. The DNA of the CDR3 is TGCAGCGTCCCCGGGGGACCGACCGAGCAGTACTTC. Protein product: CSVPGGPTEQYF.

This clone showed up just once. The chain recombines TRBV6-1 with TRBJ2-7; 7 bases line up with TRBD1. J gave up 2 bases and V 4 bases, and 2 bases lay outside the gene matches. The germline CDR1 and CDR2 sequences are MNHNS and SASEGT. The CDR3 spans 13 residues. CDR3 bases: TGTGCCAGCAGTGGAGGGGGCACCTACGAGCAGTACTTC. Protein: CASSGGGTYEQYF.

The chain has TRBV27 and TRBJ1-1; D is undetermined. Trimming stripped 4 bases from V and 2 bases from J, with 14 bases between. Germline V gene sequence: CDR1 MNHEY, CDR2 SMNVEV (reference sequence). This CDR3 is built from 15 residues. CDR3 sequence: CASSSPRKVNTEAFF. For the CDR3, the DNA is TGTGCCAGCAGTTCACCCAGGAAAGTTAACACTGAAGCTTTCTTT.

This clone was observed a handful of times. The chain uses TRBV7-8 and TRBJ1-5, with TRBD1 matching 11 bases. This CDR3 is built from 15 residues. V shed 5 bases and J 5 bases; nucleotides not matched to a gene: 5. CDR1 is SGHVS, CDR2 FQNEAQ, per germline. The CDR3 here is CASSRGTGGYQPQHF. CDR3 coding DNA: TGTGCCAGCAGCCGAGGGACAGGGGGGTATCAGCCCCAGCATTTT.

This clone is medium-sized within its sample. The CDR3 protein is CASSSATGVSGNTIYF. CDR3 in DNA: TGTGCCAGCAGCTCCGCGACAGGGGTGTCTGGAAACACCATATATTTT. This chain links TRBV7-9 with TRBJ1-3; 8 bases line up with TRBD1. The CDR3 consists of 16 residues. J gave up 1 base and V 4 bases, and 6 bases lay outside the gene matches. The germline V gene has CDR1 SEHNR and CDR2 FQNEAQ (reference sequence).

The rearrangement uses TRBV7-8 and TRBJ2-5; TRBD2 might be the D (6 bases). With 4 bases removed from V and 2 bases from J, the gap between germline ends came to 11 bases. This CDR3 is built from 14 residues. Germline assignment: CDR1 SGHVS and CDR2 FQNEAQ. The CDR3, as DNA: TGTGCCAGCAGCTCCGGGGAGGCACAAGAGACCCAGTACTTC. Translating gives CASSSGEAQETQYF. Filled out from reference TRBV7-8 and TRBJ2-5, the complete variable domain reads GAGVSQSPRYKVAKRGQDVALRCDPISGHVSLFWYQQALGQGPEFLTYFQNEAQLDKSGLPSDRFFAERPEGSVSTLKIQRTQQEDSAVYLCASSSGEAQETQYFGPGTRLLVL.

This clone occurred a few times. CDR3 sequence (DNA): TGTGCCAGCGGGACAGGGCCAAATGGCTACACCTTC. Translated, it gives CASGTGPNGYTF. The V gene is TRBV2, the J gene TRBJ1-2; 9 nucleotides align to TRBD1. Trimming took 8 bases from V and 6 from J; bases not matched to a gene: 4. CDR1 SNHLY and CDR2 FYNNEI come from the germline V gene. This CDR3 has 12 residues.

The chain links TRBV2 to TRBJ2-3; D might be TRBD1 or TRBD2, each matching 6 bases. The CDR3 has 16 residues. The germline V and J ends were trimmed by 5 bases and 1 base, with 16 bases remaining between them. Germline V gene lookup returns CDR1 SNHLY and CDR2 FYNNEI. CDR3 sequence reads: CASSPGAGAGTDTQYF. The CDR3 coding sequence is TGTGCCAGCAGTCCGGGGGCAGGGGCTGGCACAGATACGCAGTATTTT.

The chain recombines TRBV5-4 with TRBJ2-5; maybe TRBD2 (5 bases). The germline CDR1 and CDR2 sequences are SGHNT and YYREEE (reference sequence). With 1 base removed from V and 3 bases from J, the gap between germline ends came to 7 bases. The CDR3 sequence is 13 residues long. The DNA of the CDR3 is TGTGCCAGCAGCTTGTACGGGGAAGAGACCCAGTACTTC. Residues: CASSLYGEETQYF.

The chain employs TRBV2 and TRBJ1-2, with a tentative D call TRBD1 (6 bases). The CDR3 extends over 13 amino acids. Trimming stripped 5 bases from V and 8 bases from J, with 15 bases between. Germline CDR1 is SNHLY and CDR2 is FYNNEI. The chain's CDR3 is CASSLYRENGYTF. The CDR3 region has the DNA TGTGCCAGCAGTCTCTACAGGGAAAACGGCTACACCTTC.

In DNA form, the CDR3 reads TGTGCCAGCAGCTTACTAGCGAACACTGAAGCTTTCTTT. Protein: CASSLLANTEAFF. The genes are TRBV7-9 and TRBJ1-1; the D is unclear. The CDR3 consists of 13 residues. The V end lost 2 bases, the J end lost 1 base, and 5 bases lay between the germline ends. Looked up from germline, CDR1 is SEHNR and CDR2 is FQNEAQ (reference sequence).

This clone has only a few counts. The rearrangement joins TRBV5-8 to TRBJ2-7; D possibly corresponds to TRBD1 (6 bases). Germline V gene data show CDR1 as SGHTS and CDR2 as YDEGEE. The CDR3 runs 17 residues. Trimming left V 1 base short and J 5 bases short, with 22 bases between. The CDR3 loop reads CASSLRQETALTDEQYF. In DNA, the CDR3 is TGTGCCAGCAGCTTGCGACAGGAGACTGCCCTGACGGACGAGCAGTACTTC.

V gene TRBV30 combines with J gene TRBJ2-7; 10 positions match TRBD1. Trimming removed 6 bases from V and 3 bases from J; junction bases left unmatched: 5. Germline lookup yields CDR1 GTSNPN and CDR2 SVGIG (reference sequence). The CDR3 extends over 13 amino acids. The DNA of the CDR3 is TGTGCCTGTATGGACAGGGGGATCTACGAGCAGTACTTC. Translated: CACMDRGIYEQYF. Full variable domain (remainder filled in from reference TRBV30 and TRBJ2-7): SQTIHQWPATLVQPVGSPLSLECTVEGTSNPNLYWYRQAAGRGLQLLFYSVGIGQISSEVPQNLSASRPQDRQFILSSKKLLLSDSGFYLCACMDRGIYEQYFGPGTRLTVT.

The CDR3 nucleotides read TGTGCCAGCAGTGAAACAGGCTCCTACGAGCAGTACTTC. Its protein is CASSETGSYEQYF. V usage is TRBV2 and J usage is TRBJ2-7, with D tentatively TRBD1 (5 bases). The CDR3 totals 13 residues. The germline CDR1 and CDR2 sequences are SNHLY and FYNNEI. The germline V and J ends were trimmed by 2 bases and 0 bases, with 5 bases remaining between them.

The gene calls are TRBV6-1 and TRBJ1-5, with a possible D match to TRBD1 (5 bases). Germline V gene lookup returns CDR1 MNHNS and CDR2 SASEGT. Trimming removed 8 bases at V and 0 bases at J, with 8 bases between. This CDR3 has 13 residues. The CDR3 region has the DNA TGTGCCAGCGGGGGGAATAGCAATCAGCCCCAGCATTTT. Amino acids: CASGGNSNQPQHF.

The chain links TRBV2 to TRBJ1-1, with D possibly being TRBD1 (6 bases). V was trimmed by 7 bases and J by 4 bases, leaving 13 bases between them. CDR1 is SNHLY and CDR2 is FYNNEI in the germline V gene. The CDR3 sequence is 13 residues long. The CDR3 coding sequence is TGTGCCAGCAAGCCTCAGGGGTCCACTGAAGCTTTCTTT. Its protein product is CASKPQGSTEAFF.

CDR3 nucleotide sequence: TGTGCCAGTACTAAGCAGGGGACGGCCGGTGAGCAGTTCTTC. The encoded protein is CASTKQGTAGEQFF. V and J are TRBV19 and TRBJ2-1, with D possibly matching TRBD1 (6 bases). CDR1 and CDR2 (germline): LNHDA, SQIVND (reference sequence). The CDR3 runs 14 residues. Deletions cut 7 bases from V and 9 bases from J, with 19 bases between.

The sample holds one count of this clone. The chain is built from TRBV18 and TRBJ1-2, with a tentative D call TRBD1 (5 bases). V gave up 4 bases and J gave up 2 bases, with 14 bases separating them. The CDR3 length is 15 residues. Germline CDR1 reads KGHSH; CDR2 reads LQKENI. The CDR3 sequence is CASSREGQANYGYTF. CDR3 in DNA: TGTGCCAGCTCACGCGAGGGGCAGGCCAACTATGGCTACACCTTC.

The chain employs TRBV18 and TRBJ1-1; 9 bases map to TRBD1. The trim removed 3 bases at V and 4 bases at J, leaving 6 bases unmatched. The CDR3 length is 15 residues. Germline-derived CDR1 and CDR2 are KGHSH and LQKENI. DNA of the CDR3: TGTGCCAGCTCACCGGAAGGACAGGGGACCACTGAAGCTTTCTTT. This gives the protein CASSPEGQGTTEAFF.

The rearrangement links TRBV2 to TRBJ1-2; D is uncertain. CDR1 SNHLY and CDR2 FYNNEI come from the germline V gene. This CDR3 has 11 residues. V lost 7 bases and J 5 bases, leaving 8 bases between the germline ends. The CDR3 region is CASKGEYGYTF. In DNA, the CDR3 is TGTGCCAGCAAGGGCGAATATGGCTACACCTTC.

The chain carries TRBV18 and TRBJ1-2; possibly TRBD1 for D (5 bases). The V gene's germline CDR1 is KGHSH and CDR2 LQKENI. This CDR3 contains 18 residues. Trimming stripped 2 bases from V and 1 base from J, with 20 bases between. CDR3 region: CASSPGGTWLGDNYGYTF. For the CDR3, the DNA is TGTGCCAGCTCACCAGGTGGAACATGGTTAGGGGATAACTATGGCTACACCTTC.